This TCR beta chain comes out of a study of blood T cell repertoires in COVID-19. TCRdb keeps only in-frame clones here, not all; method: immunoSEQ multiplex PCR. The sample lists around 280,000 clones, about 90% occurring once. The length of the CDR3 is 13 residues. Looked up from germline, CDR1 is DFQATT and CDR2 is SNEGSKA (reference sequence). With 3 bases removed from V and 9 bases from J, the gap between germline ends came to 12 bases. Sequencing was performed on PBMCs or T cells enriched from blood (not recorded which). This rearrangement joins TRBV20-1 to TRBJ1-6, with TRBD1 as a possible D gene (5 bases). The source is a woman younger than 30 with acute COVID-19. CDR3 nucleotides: TGCAGTGCTAGTATCCAGGGTAGTTCACCCCTCCACTTT. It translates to CSASIQGSSPLHF.